This TCR beta chain appears in the sequencing data of a study of blood T cell repertoires in COVID-19. Study-level information: Donors in the United States, Italy and Spain gave samples during acute or convalescent COVID-19.

This clone was counted once. Participants, about 18 to 89 years old, spanned approximately 25 US areas. In assigning cohorts, the study relied on participant-reported clinical history. This table comes from immunoSEQ multiplex PCR, and its TCRdb copy is limited to in-frame clones, with some not included. This sample has roughly 400,000 clones, with about 88% found just once. The sequence was collected from a woman younger than 30 who had been exposed to COVID-19. Sequencing used PBMCs or T cells enriched from blood (not recorded which).

CDR3 in amino acids: CASSEGQVNWDEQFF. The DNA of the CDR3 is TGCGCCAGCAGTGAGGGACAGGTCAACTGGGATGAGCAGTTCTTC. The V call is TRBV10-1, the J call TRBJ2-1; TRBD1 agrees at 7 bases. J lost 8 bases, V lost 2 bases, and 9 bases had no gene match. CDR1 and CDR2 from the germline V gene are WNHNN and SYGVQD (reference sequence). There are 15 residues in the CDR3.